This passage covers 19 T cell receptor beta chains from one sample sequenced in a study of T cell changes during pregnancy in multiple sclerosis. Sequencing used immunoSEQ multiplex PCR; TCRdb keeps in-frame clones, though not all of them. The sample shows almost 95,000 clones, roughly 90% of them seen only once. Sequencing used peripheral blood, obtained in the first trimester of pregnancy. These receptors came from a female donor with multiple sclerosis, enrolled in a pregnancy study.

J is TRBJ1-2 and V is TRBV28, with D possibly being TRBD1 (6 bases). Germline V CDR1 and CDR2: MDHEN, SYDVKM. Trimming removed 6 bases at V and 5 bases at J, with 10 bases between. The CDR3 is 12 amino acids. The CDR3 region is CASSGQLYGYTF. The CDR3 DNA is TGTGCCAGCAGCGGACAGCTATATGGCTACACCTTC.

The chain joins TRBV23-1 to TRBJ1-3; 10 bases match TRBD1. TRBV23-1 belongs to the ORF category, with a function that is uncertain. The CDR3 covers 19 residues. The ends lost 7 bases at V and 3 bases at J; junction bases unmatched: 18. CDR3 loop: CASNRTGGIIPALGNTIYF. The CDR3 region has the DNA TGCGCCAGCAACCGGACAGGGGGTATAATACCGGCGCTTGGAAACACCATATATTTT.

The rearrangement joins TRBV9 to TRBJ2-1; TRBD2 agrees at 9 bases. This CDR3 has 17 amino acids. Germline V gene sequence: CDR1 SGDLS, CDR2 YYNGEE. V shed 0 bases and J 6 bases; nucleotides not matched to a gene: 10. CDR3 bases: TGTGCCAGCAGCGTAGACCCCTTAGCGGGAGTCCGCAATGAGCAGTTCTTC. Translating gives CASSVDPLAGVRNEQFF. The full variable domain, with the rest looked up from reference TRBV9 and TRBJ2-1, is DSGVTQTPKHLITATGQRVTLRCSPRSGDLSVYWYQQSLDQGLQFLIQYYNGEERAKGNILERFSAQQFPDLHSELNLSSLELGDSALYFCASSVDPLAGVRNEQFFGPGTRLTVL.

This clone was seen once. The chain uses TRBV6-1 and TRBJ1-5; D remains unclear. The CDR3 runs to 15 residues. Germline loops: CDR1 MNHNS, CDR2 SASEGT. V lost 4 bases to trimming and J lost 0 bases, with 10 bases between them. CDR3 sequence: CASSVWESSNQPQHF. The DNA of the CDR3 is TGTGCCAGCAGTGTTTGGGAGTCTAGCAATCAGCCCCAGCATTTT.

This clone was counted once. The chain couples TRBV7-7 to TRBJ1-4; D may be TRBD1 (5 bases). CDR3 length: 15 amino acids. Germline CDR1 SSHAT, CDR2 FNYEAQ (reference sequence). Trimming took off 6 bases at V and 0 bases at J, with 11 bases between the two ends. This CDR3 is CASSQGVATNEKLFF. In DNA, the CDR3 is TGTGCCAGCAGTCAAGGGGTTGCAACTAATGAAAAACTGTTTTTT.

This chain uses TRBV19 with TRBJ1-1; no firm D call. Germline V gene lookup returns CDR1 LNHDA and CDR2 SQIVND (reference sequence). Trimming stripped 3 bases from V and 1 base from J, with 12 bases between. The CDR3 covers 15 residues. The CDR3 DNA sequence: TGTGCCAGTAGTATTCTTCCTCCAGGGAACACTGAAGCTTTCTTT. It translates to CASSILPPGNTEAFF.

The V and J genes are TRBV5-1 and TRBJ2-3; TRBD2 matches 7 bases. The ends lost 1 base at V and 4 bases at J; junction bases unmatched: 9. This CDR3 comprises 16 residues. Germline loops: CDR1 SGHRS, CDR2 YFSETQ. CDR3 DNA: TGCGCCAGCAGCTTGTTTGGCGGGAGAATCCCAGATACGCAGTATTTT. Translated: CASSLFGGRIPDTQYF. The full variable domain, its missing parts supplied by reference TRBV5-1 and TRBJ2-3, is KAGVTQTPRYLIKTRGQQVTLSCSPISGHRSVSWYQQTPGQGLQFLFEYFSETQRNKGNFPGRFSGRQFSNSRSEMNVSTLELGDSALYLCASSLFGGRIPDTQYFGPGTRLTVL.

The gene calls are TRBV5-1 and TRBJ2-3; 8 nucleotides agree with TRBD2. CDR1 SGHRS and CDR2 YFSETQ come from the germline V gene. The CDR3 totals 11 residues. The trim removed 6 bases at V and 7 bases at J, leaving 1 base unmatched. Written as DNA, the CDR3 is TGCGCCAGCATAGCGGGAAATACGCAGTATTTT. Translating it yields CASIAGNTQYF.

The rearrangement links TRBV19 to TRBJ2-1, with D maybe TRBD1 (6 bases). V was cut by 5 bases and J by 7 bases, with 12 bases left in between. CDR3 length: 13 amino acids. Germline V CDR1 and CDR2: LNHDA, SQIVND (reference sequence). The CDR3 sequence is CASSHRDRNEQFF. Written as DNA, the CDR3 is TGTGCCAGTAGTCACAGGGACCGGAATGAGCAGTTCTTC.

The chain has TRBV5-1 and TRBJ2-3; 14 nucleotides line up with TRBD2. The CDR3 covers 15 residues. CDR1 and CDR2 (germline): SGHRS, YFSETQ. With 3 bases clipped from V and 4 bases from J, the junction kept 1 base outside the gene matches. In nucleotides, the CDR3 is TGCGCCAGCAGCTCGGGACTAGCGGGAGCAGATACGCAGTATTTT. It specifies CASSSGLAGADTQYF.

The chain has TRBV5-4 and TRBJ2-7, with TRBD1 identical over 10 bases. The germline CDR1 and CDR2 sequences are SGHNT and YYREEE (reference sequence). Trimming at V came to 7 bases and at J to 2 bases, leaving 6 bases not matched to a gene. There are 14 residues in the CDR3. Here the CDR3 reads CASRRTGGTYEQYF. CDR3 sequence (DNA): TGTGCCAGCCGGAGGACAGGGGGTACCTACGAGCAGTACTTC.

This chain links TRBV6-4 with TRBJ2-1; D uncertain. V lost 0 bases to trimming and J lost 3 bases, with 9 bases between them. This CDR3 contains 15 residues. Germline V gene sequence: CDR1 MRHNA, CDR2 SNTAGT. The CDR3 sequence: CASSDSSSGYNEQFF. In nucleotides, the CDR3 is TGTGCCAGCAGTGACTCGAGCTCGGGCTACAATGAGCAGTTCTTC.

The CDR3 protein is CASTGRSGELFF. The CDR3 region has the DNA TGTGCCAGCACCGGGAGATCCGGGGAGCTGTTTTTT. The gene calls are TRBV7-2 and TRBJ2-2, with D possibly TRBD2 on 6 matching bases. CDR3 length equals 12 residues. V shed 7 bases and J shed 6 bases, with 9 bases lying between them. Germline V CDR1 and CDR2: SGHTA, FQGNSA. Combining the CDR3 with reference TRBV7-2 and TRBJ2-2 gives the whole variable domain GAGVSQSPSNKVTEKGKDVELRCDPISGHTALYWYRQSLGQGLEFLIYFQGNSAPDKSGLPSDRFSAERTGGSVSTLTIQRTQQEDSAVYLCASTGRSGELFFGEGSRLTVL.

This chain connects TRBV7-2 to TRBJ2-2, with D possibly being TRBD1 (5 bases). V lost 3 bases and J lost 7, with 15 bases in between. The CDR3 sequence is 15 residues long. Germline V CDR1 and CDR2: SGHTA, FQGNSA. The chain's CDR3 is CASSLVGRVGGELFF. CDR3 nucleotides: TGTGCCAGCAGCTTGGTCGGCAGGGTCGGCGGGGAGCTGTTTTTT.

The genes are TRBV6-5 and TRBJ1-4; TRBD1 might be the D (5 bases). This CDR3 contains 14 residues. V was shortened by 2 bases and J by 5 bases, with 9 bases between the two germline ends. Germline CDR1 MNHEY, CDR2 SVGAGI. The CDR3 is CASSYGRQNEKLFF. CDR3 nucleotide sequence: TGTGCCAGCAGTTACGGCCGACAGAATGAAAAACTGTTTTTT.

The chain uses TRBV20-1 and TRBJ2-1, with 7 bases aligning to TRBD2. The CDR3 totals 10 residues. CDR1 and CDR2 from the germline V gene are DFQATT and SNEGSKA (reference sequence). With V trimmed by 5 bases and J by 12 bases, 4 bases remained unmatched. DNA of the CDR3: TGCAGTGCTTGGTGGGGGGGGCAGTTCTTC. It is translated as CSAWWGGQFF.

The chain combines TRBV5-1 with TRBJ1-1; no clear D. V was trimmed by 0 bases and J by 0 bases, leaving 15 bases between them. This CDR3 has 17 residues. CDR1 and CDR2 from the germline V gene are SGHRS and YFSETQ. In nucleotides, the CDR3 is TGCGCCAGCAGCTTGGCCGGCAGGCGCTCTATGAACACTGAAGCTTTCTTT. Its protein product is CASSLAGRRSMNTEAFF.

This chain's CDR3 is CASSFLTGKTDTQYF. The CDR3 bases are TGTGCCAGCAGCTTCCTGACAGGGAAAACAGATACGCAGTATTTT. The chain is built from TRBV5-4 and TRBJ2-3; TRBD1 agrees at 7 bases. Germline CDR1 reads SGHNT; CDR2 reads YYREEE (reference sequence). The CDR3 sequence is 15 residues long. Trimming at V came to 2 bases and at J to 3 bases, leaving 6 bases not matched to a gene.

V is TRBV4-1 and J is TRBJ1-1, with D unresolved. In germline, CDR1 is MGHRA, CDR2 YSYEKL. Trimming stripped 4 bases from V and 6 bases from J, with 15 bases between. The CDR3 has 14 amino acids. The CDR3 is CASSLTQFRAEAFF. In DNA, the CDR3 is TGCGCCAGCAGCCTCACCCAATTCCGGGCTGAAGCTTTCTTT.